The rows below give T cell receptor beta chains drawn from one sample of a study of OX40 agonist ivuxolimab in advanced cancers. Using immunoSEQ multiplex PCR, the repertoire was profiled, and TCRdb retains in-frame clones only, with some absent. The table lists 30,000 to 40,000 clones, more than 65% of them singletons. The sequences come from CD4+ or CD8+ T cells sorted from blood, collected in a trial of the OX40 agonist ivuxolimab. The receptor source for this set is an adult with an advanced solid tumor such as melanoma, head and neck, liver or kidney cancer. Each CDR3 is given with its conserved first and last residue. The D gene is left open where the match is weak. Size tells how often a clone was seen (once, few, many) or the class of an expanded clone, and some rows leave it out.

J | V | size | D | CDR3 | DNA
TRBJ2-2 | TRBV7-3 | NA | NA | CASSQDGNTGELFF | TGTGCCAGCAGCCAGGACGGGAACACCGGGGAGCTGTTTTTT
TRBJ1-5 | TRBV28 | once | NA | CASSLGQDTSNQPQHF | TGTGCCAGCAGTTTGGGGCAGGATACGAGCAATCAGCCCCAGCATTTT
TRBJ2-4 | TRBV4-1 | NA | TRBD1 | CASRLVPGQGEQNIQYF | TGCGCCAGCAGGCTCGTCCCTGGACAGGGGGAACAAAACATTCAGTACTTC
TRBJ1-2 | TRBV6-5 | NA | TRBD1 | CASRPQGGQNYGYTF | TGTGCCAGCAGACCCCAAGGGGGCCAAAACTATGGCTACACCTTC
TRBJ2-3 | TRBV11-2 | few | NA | CASSLSDGSTDTQYF | TGTGCCAGCAGCTTATCAGACGGTAGCACAGATACGCAGTATTTT
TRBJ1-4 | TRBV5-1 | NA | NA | CASSLVPSSNEKLFF | TGCGCCAGCAGCTTGGTCCCCAGCTCTAATGAAAAACTGTTTTTT
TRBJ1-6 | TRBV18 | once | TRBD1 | CASSPSGTDNSPLHF | TGTGCCAGCTCTCCCTCCGGGACAGATAATTCACCCCTCCACTTT
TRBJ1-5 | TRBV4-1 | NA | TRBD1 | CASSPQGDQPQHF | TGCGCCAGCAGCCCTCAGGGGGACCAGCCCCAGCATTTT
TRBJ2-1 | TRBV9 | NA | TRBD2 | CASSVANTGLAGGNEQFF | TGTGCCAGCAGCGTAGCCAACACGGGACTAGCGGGGGGTAATGAGCAGTTCTTC
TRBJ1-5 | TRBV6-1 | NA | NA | CASSEATGPSGQPQHF | TGTGCCAGCAGTGAAGCAACAGGGCCGTCCGGGCAGCCCCAGCATTTT
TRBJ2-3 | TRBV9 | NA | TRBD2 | CASSVSSGYFTDTQYF | TGTGCCAGCAGCGTCTCTAGCGGGTATTTCACAGATACGCAGTATTTT
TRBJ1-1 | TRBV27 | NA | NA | CASSFAWGSTEAFF | TGTGCCAGCAGTTTTGCTTGGGGAAGCACTGAAGCTTTCTTT
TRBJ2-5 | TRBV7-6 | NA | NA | CASSLYGLQETQYF | TGTGCCAGCAGCTTATACGGACTCCAAGAGACCCAGTACTTC
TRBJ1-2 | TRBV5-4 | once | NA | CASSLRGRGAGNYGYTF | TGTGCCAGCAGTCTTCGTGGGAGGGGCGCAGGGAACTATGGCTACACCTTC
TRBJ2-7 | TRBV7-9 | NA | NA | CASSLDLGSSYEQYF | TGTGCCAGCAGCTTAGATCTGGGTAGCTCCTACGAGCAGTACTTC
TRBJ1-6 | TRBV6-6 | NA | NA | CASSGDYNSPLHF | TGTGCCAGCAGCGGGGATTATAATTCACCCCTCCACTTT
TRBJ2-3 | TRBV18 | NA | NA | CASSPRTHVDTQYF | TGTGCCAGCTCACCACGGACGCATGTGGATACGCAGTATTTT
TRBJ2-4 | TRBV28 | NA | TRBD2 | CASSLASGGAKNIQYF | TGTGCCAGCAGTTTAGCTAGCGGGGGGGCCAAAAACATTCAGTACTTC
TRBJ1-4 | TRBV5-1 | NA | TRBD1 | CASSPSGGRNEKLFF | TGCGCCAGCAGCCCATCAGGGGGCCGGAATGAAAAACTGTTTTTT
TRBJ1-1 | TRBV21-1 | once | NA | CASSEDRDRGEHEISAFF | TGTGCCAGCAGCGAAGACCGGGACAGGGGCGAACACGAAATTAGCGCTTTCTTT
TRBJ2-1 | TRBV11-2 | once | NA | CASSLGGDEQFF | TGTGCCAGCAGCTTAGGAGGGGATGAGCAGTTCTTC
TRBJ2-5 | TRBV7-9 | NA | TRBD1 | CASSLEGATETQYF | TGTGCCAGCAGCTTAGAGGGGGCGACGGAGACCCAGTACTTC
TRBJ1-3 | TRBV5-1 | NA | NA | CASSRTANSGNTIYF | TGCGCCAGCAGCCGGACAGCGAACTCTGGAAACACCATATATTTT
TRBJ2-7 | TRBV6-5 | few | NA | CASSLTAYEQYF | TGTGCCAGCAGCCTCACAGCGTACGAGCAGTACTTC
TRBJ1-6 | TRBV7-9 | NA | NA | CASSLGGDSPLHF | TGTGCCAGCAGCTTAGGAGGGGATTCACCCCTCCACTTT
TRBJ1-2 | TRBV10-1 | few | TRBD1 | CASSPGQGGNYGYTF | TGCGCCAGCAGCCCCGGACAGGGAGGAAACTATGGCTACACCTTC
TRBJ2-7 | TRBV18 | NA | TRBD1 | CASSGQGPNEQYF | TGTGCCAGCTCAGGACAGGGCCCCAACGAGCAGTACTTC
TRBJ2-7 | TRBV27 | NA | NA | CASSFRSSYEQCF | TGTGCCAGCAGTTTCCGAAGCTCCTACGAGCAGTGCTTC
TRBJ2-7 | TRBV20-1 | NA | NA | CSARGSYEQYF | TGCAGTGCTCGCGGAAGCTACGAGCAGTACTTC
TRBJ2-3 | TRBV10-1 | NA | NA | CASSRGGGMTDTQYF | TGCGCCAGCAGCCGGGGAGGGGGGATGACAGATACGCAGTATTTT
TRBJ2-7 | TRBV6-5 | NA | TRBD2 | CASSYGLAGAYEQYF | TGTGCCAGCAGTTACGGGTTAGCGGGGGCTTACGAGCAGTACTTC
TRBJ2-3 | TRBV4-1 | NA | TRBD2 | CASSQIQRGGPDTQYF | TGCGCCAGCAGCCAAATTCAGCGGGGGGGCCCAGATACGCAGTATTTT
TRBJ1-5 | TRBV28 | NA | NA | CASSVVQGGYNQPQHF | TGTGCCAGCAGTGTCGTACAGGGAGGTTACAATCAGCCCCAGCATTTT
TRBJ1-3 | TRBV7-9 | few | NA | CASSPPDTPDTIYF | TGTGCCAGCAGCCCCCCCGATACCCCGGACACCATATATTTT
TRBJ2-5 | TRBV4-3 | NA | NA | CASSQAETQYF | TGCGCCAGCAGCCAAGCGGAGACCCAGTACTTC
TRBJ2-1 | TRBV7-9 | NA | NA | CASSSRGSSYNEQFF | TGTGCCAGCAGCTCCCGGGGAAGCTCCTACAATGAGCAGTTCTTC
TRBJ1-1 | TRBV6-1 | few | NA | CASIRETRGTEAFF | TGTGCCAGCATCCGAGAAACTCGAGGGACTGAAGCTTTCTTT
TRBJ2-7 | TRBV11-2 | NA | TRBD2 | CASSSGTSGWGANF | TGTGCCAGCAGCTCGGGGACTAGCGGATGGGGGGCGAACTTC
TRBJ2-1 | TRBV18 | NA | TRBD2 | CASSLDLAGAYNEQFF | TGTGCCAGCTCACTAGATCTAGCGGGGGCCTACAATGAGCAGTTCTTC
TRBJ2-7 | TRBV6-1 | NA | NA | CASSERSRGVEQYF | TGTGCCAGCAGTGAGCGATCTAGGGGAGTCGAGCAGTACTTC
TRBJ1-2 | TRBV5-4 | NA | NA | CASSLDGEGTYGYTF | TGTGCCAGCAGCTTGGATGGGGAGGGAACCTATGGCTACACCTTC
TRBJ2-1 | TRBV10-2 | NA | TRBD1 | CASGYGNRGNEQFF | TGCGCCAGCGGTTACGGGAACAGGGGCAATGAGCAGTTCTTC
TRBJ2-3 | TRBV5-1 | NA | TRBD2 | CASRRSAGGSTDTQYF | TGCGCCAGCCGTAGATCAGCGGGAGGGAGCACAGATACGCAGTATTTT
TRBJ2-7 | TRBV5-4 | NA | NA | CASSSGTTYEQYF | TGTGCCAGCAGCTCCGGGACCACCTACGAGCAGTACTTC
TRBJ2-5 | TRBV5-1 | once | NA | CASSPTPTGQGTQYF | TGCGCCAGCAGCCCCACACCGACTGGTCAGGGGACCCAGTACTTC